Below are 7 T cell receptor beta chains sequenced from a single sample in a study of response to subunit inactivated influenza vaccine. TCRdb used MiXCR to reprocess the RT-PCR reads, holding one entry per CDR3 protein. The repertoire holds some 640,000 distinct CDR3 sequences, with approximately 15% as singletons. Sequencing was performed on PBMCs from blood, taken 14 to 15 days before vaccination. Receptors were obtained from a man aged 45 to 65 who received an inactivated influenza vaccine.

A few counts support this clonotype. The chain uses TRBV6-1 and TRBJ2-5, with unresolved D. Trimming removed 2 bases from V and 3 bases from J, with 10 bases in between. CDR1 MNHNS and CDR2 SASEGT come from the germline V gene. CDR3 size: 14 residues. The CDR3: CASSETTVKETQYF. The DNA for the CDR3 is TGTGCCAGCAGTGAAACTACAGTAAAAGAGACCCAGTACTTC.

Note on this clonotype: The junction differs from germline at one of its ends, possibly a read error. The V gene is TRBV6-2 or TRBV6-3, the J gene TRBJ2-1, with 12 bases lining up with TRBD2. Germline values: CDR1 MNHEY, CDR2 SVGEGT. This CDR3 has 16 residues. CDR3 amino acids: CASSGLAGRSYKEQFF. Here the CDR3 DNA reads TGTGCCAGCAGTGGACTAGCGGGAAGATCCTACAAAGAGCAGTTCTTC.

This clonotype was recorded a few times. The chain couples TRBV4-3 to TRBJ2-5; perhaps TRBD2 as D (6 bases). V gave up 0 bases and J gave up 3 bases, with 8 bases separating them. The CDR3 totals 14 residues. Germline CDR1 reads LGHNA; CDR2 reads YSLEER. CDR3 sequence reads: CASSQDPGEETQYF. The DNA of the CDR3 is TGCGCCAGCAGCCAAGATCCGGGGGAAGAGACCCAGTACTTC.

This clonotype was recorded many times. The rearrangement links TRBV6-5 to TRBJ1-1, with 8 bases matching TRBD1. V lost 2 bases, J lost 4 bases, and 6 bases stayed unmatched. The CDR3 is 15 residues long. Germline CDR1 MNHEY, CDR2 SVGAGI. The CDR3: CASSYERTGRTEAFF. CDR3 coding DNA: TGTGCCAGCAGTTACGAAAGGACAGGGCGCACTGAAGCTTTCTTT.

The chain carries TRBV7-9 and TRBJ2-1; the match to TRBD2 covers 10 bases. Trimming at V came to 5 bases and at J to 6 bases, leaving 7 bases not matched to a gene. This CDR3 is 15 amino acids long. Germline-derived CDR1 and CDR2 are SEHNR and FQNEAQ (reference sequence). In nucleotides, the CDR3 is TGTGCCAGCAGCCCGCCTGGGACTAGCGCCAATGAGCAGTTCTTC. Translating gives CASSPPGTSANEQFF.

This clonotype has only a few counts. V and J are TRBV6-2 or TRBV6-3 and TRBJ1-5; 8 bases agree with TRBD1. Trimming at V came to 10 bases and at J to 3 bases, leaving 14 bases not matched to a gene. The CDR3 sequence is 16 residues long. Germline V gene lookup returns CDR1 MNHEY and CDR2 SVGEGT. In nucleotides, the CDR3 is TGTGCCAACGCTGGAGCCGGGACAGGCACCAATCAGCCCCAGCATTTT. Translated, it gives CANAGAGTGTNQPQHF.

This clonotype was seen a few times. The rearrangement uses TRBV20-1 and TRBJ2-7, with TRBD1 matching 9 bases. Germline-derived CDR1 and CDR2 are DFQATT and SNEGSKA (reference sequence). V lost 6 bases, J lost 8 bases, and 17 bases stayed unmatched. The CDR3 consists of 15 residues. CDR3 sequence: CSAPPPGQGPTKQYF. The CDR3 DNA is TGCAGTGCCCCTCCCCCGGGACAGGGACCTACGAAGCAGTACTTC.